This T cell receptor beta chain emerged from a study of blood T cell repertoires in COVID-19. Per germline, CDR1 MNHEY and CDR2 SVGAGI. This CDR3 has 13 amino acids. In the original processing: Reference gene primer amplification in the assay estimated nucleated cell counts. Here immunoSEQ multiplex PCR was the method, and the copy in TCRdb shows in-frame clones only, minus some. For V, J and clone size, that table is used; D and trimming come from the DNA. Here the sample spans 250,000 or so clones, 70% to 90% being singletons. V usage is TRBV6-5 and J usage is TRBJ2-7; tentatively, D is TRBD2 (5 bases). Sequencing was carried out using peripheral blood. The TCR comes from a woman in her thirties with COVID-19, enrolled during active disease. The CDR3 sequence: CARGPPSSYEQYF. The DNA for the CDR3 is TGTGCTCGGGGTCCACCTAGCTCCTACGAGCAGTACTTC.